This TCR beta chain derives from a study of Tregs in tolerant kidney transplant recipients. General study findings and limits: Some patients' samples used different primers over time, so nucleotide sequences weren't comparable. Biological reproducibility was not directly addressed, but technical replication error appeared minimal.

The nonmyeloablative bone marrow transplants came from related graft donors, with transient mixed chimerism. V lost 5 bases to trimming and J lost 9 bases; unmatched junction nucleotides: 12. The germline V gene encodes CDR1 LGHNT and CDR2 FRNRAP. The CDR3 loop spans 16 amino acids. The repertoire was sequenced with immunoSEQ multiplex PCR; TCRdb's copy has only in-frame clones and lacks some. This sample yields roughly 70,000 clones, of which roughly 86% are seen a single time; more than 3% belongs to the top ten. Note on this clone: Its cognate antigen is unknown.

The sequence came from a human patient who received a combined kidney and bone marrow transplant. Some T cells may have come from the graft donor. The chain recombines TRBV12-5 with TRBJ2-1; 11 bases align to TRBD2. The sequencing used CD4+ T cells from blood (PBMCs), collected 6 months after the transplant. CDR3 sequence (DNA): TGTGCTAGTGGTCATAGACTAGCGGGAAGATGGGGTGAGCAGTTCTTC. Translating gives CASGHRLAGRWGEQFF.